A selection of T cell receptor beta chains follows, all from one sample in a study of cytomegalovirus exposure and HLA in healthy donors. TCRdb keeps only in-frame clones here, not all; method: immunoSEQ multiplex PCR. The repertoire holds 65,000 to 90,000 clones, with roughly 73% as singletons. The sample was PBMCs. These receptors all stem from a woman in her forties in good health and CMV-seropositive. Each CDR3 is given with its conserved first and last residue. The D gene is left open where the match is weak. Clone size is given for some rows only: seen once, a few or many times, or a class if the clone is expanded.

clone size: .
J gene: TRBJ2-3
V gene: TRBV11-2
D gene: TRBD1
CDR3 DNA: TGTGCCAGCAGCAGCGACAGGGGCAGTACAGATACGCAGTATTTT
CDR3 protein: CASSSDRGSTDTQYF

clone size: .
J gene: TRBJ1-1
V gene: TRBV20-1
D gene: TRBD1
CDR3 DNA: TGCAGTGCTCGGGACAGGATTGAAGCTTTCTTT
CDR3 protein: CSARDRIEAFF

clone size: .
J gene: TRBJ1-5
V gene: TRBV28
D gene: .
CDR3 DNA: TGTGCCAGCAGTTTGACAGGACGTCGATTCAATCAGCCCCAGCATTTT
CDR3 protein: CASSLTGRRFNQPQHF

clone size: .
J gene: TRBJ1-6
V gene: TRBV5-3
D gene: .
CDR3 DNA: TGTGCCAGAAGCTGGAAGGGGTCACCCCTCCACTTT
CDR3 protein: CARSWKGSPLHF

clone size: .
J gene: TRBJ2-5
V gene: TRBV2
D gene: TRBD2
CDR3 DNA: TGTGCCAGCAACGGGATCGGGAGGGAGACCCAGTACTTC
CDR3 protein: CASNGIGRETQYF

clone size: .
J gene: TRBJ2-7
V gene: TRBV30
D gene: TRBD2
CDR3 DNA: TGTGCCTGGAGTCTCGGGAGGTGGGAGCAGTACTTC
CDR3 protein: CAWSLGRWEQYF

clone size: .
J gene: TRBJ1-2
V gene: TRBV28
D gene: .
CDR3 DNA: TGTGCCAGCAGTCCCTCTGAGGGAAACTATGGCTACACCTTC
CDR3 protein: CASSPSEGNYGYTF

clone size: few
J gene: TRBJ2-7
V gene: TRBV18
D gene: .
CDR3 DNA: TGTGCCAGCTCACAACCGGGACAAGGAGAATACGAGCAGTACTTC
CDR3 protein: CASSQPGQGEYEQYF

clone size: .
J gene: TRBJ1-1
V gene: TRBV19
D gene: .
CDR3 DNA: TGTGCCAGTGCGGGTACCTACGGCACTGAAGCTTTCTTT
CDR3 protein: CASAGTYGTEAFF

clone size: .
J gene: TRBJ1-2
V gene: TRBV18
D gene: TRBD1
CDR3 DNA: TGTGCCAGCTCACCACCAGGGGGCGCCTATGGCTACACCTTC
CDR3 protein: CASSPPGGAYGYTF

clone size: .
J gene: TRBJ1-1
V gene: TRBV29-1
D gene: .
CDR3 DNA: TGCAGCGTTGACGTTGGGAGGGGAAGCGGGGCTGAAGCTTTCTTT
CDR3 protein: CSVDVGRGSGAEAFF

clone size: .
J gene: TRBJ1-2
V gene: TRBV5-4
D gene: .
CDR3 DNA: TGTGCCAGCAGCTTGGAAGACTCCACGGGCTACACCTTC
CDR3 protein: CASSLEDSTGYTF

clone size: few
J gene: TRBJ2-5
V gene: TRBV7-2
D gene: TRBD2
CDR3 DNA: TGTGCCAGCAGCTTGGGGACGGGGGGGCTTAAGTCGGCCAGGACCCAGTACTTC
CDR3 protein: CASSLGTGGLKSARTQYF

clone size: .
J gene: TRBJ1-4
V gene: TRBV28
D gene: TRBD1
CDR3 DNA: TGTGCCAGCAGGAGGACAGGGGTTGGCTCGGAAAAACTGTTTTTT
CDR3 protein: CASRRTGVGSEKLFF

clone size: .
J gene: TRBJ2-5
V gene: TRBV10-3
D gene: TRBD1
CDR3 DNA: TGTGCCATCAGGGGACAGGGAGGGGAGACCCAGTACTTC
CDR3 protein: CAIRGQGGETQYF

clone size: .
J gene: TRBJ1-2
V gene: TRBV28
D gene: .
CDR3 DNA: TGTGCCAGCAGTTCCACGACAAGATCCTATGGCTACACCTTC
CDR3 protein: CASSSTTRSYGYTF

clone size: .
J gene: TRBJ2-5
V gene: TRBV7-2
D gene: .
CDR3 DNA: TGTGCCAGCAGCCCCCAGGGGGGTAATAGGGAGACCCAGTACTTC
CDR3 protein: CASSPQGGNRETQYF

clone size: .
J gene: TRBJ2-2
V gene: TRBV7-7
D gene: .
CDR3 DNA: TGTGCCAGCAGCGATATTTTCTCGGGTCCCCTCAACACCGGGGAGCTGTTTTTT
CDR3 protein: CASSDIFSGPLNTGELFF

clone size: few
J gene: TRBJ1-5
V gene: TRBV7-9
D gene: TRBD1
CDR3 DNA: TGTGCCAGCAGCTGGGGACAGGGGAGCAATCAGCCCCAGCATTTT
CDR3 protein: CASSWGQGSNQPQHF

clone size: few
J gene: TRBJ2-2
V gene: TRBV5-4
D gene: TRBD2
CDR3 DNA: TGTGCCAGCAGCCGCAAAAGACTAGCGGGAGTGGCCGGGGAGCTGTTTTTT
CDR3 protein: CASSRKRLAGVAGELFF

clone size: .
J gene: TRBJ1-5
V gene: TRBV28
D gene: TRBD1
CDR3 DNA: TGTGCCAGCAGTCAACCACGAGCCGAGACAGGGGATAGGCCCCAGCATTTT
CDR3 protein: CASSQPRAETGDRPQHF

clone size: .
J gene: TRBJ1-2
V gene: TRBV6-1
D gene: TRBD1
CDR3 DNA: TGTGCCAGCAGTGAAAAGCCCTTCACAGGGGTTATGGGCTATGGCTACACCTTC
CDR3 protein: CASSEKPFTGVMGYGYTF

clone size: .
J gene: TRBJ1-1
V gene: TRBV27
D gene: .
CDR3 DNA: TGTGCCAGCAGTTTTCAAGGGGTAACTGAAGCTTTCTTT
CDR3 protein: CASSFQGVTEAFF

clone size: .
J gene: TRBJ1-1
V gene: TRBV7-6
D gene: .
CDR3 DNA: TGTGCCAGCAGCCCTCCCAGGGGGAACACTGAAGCTTTCTTT
CDR3 protein: CASSPPRGNTEAFF

clone size: .
J gene: TRBJ2-1
V gene: TRBV5-4
D gene: .
CDR3 DNA: TGTGCCAGCAGGTTAGAGGGACTTTTTGGCAATGAGCAGTTCTTC
CDR3 protein: CASRLEGLFGNEQFF

clone size: .
J gene: TRBJ2-1
V gene: TRBV4-2
D gene: .
CDR3 DNA: TGTGCCAGCAGCCAAGATGAGGACATAGCCAAGTTCTTC
CDR3 protein: CASSQDEDIAKFF

clone size: .
J gene: TRBJ1-2
V gene: TRBV4-2
D gene: .
CDR3 DNA: TGTGCCAGCAGCCAAGATCGACAGGTTGGCTACACCTTC
CDR3 protein: CASSQDRQVGYTF

clone size: .
J gene: TRBJ2-7
V gene: TRBV5-1
D gene: .
CDR3 DNA: TGCGCCTCAAGACAGTCCCCTAATATCTACGAGCAGTACTTC
CDR3 protein: CASRQSPNIYEQYF

clone size: .
J gene: TRBJ2-1
V gene: TRBV4-1
D gene: TRBD2
CDR3 DNA: TGCGCCAGCGGACCCTCCTCGGGCGGGACTACCAACGACAATGAGCAGTTCTTC
CDR3 protein: CASGPSSGGTTNDNEQFF

clone size: .
J gene: TRBJ2-1
V gene: TRBV6-1
D gene: TRBD2
CDR3 DNA: TGTGCCAGCAGTGCTGCCCGGGGGCTAGCGGGGGAGGAGCAGTTCTTC
CDR3 protein: CASSAARGLAGEEQFF

clone size: .
J gene: TRBJ2-4
V gene: TRBV6-1
D gene: TRBD1
CDR3 DNA: TGTGCCAGCATTGGGTATGACAGGGAGAAAGGTATTCAGTACTTC
CDR3 protein: CASIGYDREKGIQYF

clone size: .
J gene: TRBJ2-7
V gene: TRBV5-6
D gene: .
CDR3 DNA: TGTGCCAGCAGCTCCGAACCAGATAACTACGAGCAGTACTTC
CDR3 protein: CASSSEPDNYEQYF

clone size: .
J gene: TRBJ2-1
V gene: TRBV7-2
D gene: .
CDR3 DNA: TGTGCCAGCAGCTTAGCTGGTGGGGCTTCCAATGAGCAGTTCTTC
CDR3 protein: CASSLAGGASNEQFF

clone size: once
J gene: TRBJ2-7
V gene: TRBV27
D gene: TRBD2
CDR3 DNA: TGTGCCAGCAGTTTCACCCGGGCGGGAGGGATGAACTACGAGCAGTACTTC
CDR3 protein: CASSFTRAGGMNYEQYF

clone size: .
J gene: TRBJ2-2
V gene: TRBV9
D gene: .
CDR3 DNA: TGTGCCAGCAGCGTAGGCGGCGGGTTCGGGCGGGAGCTGTTTTTT
CDR3 protein: CASSVGGGFGRELFF

clone size: .
J gene: TRBJ2-7
V gene: TRBV9
D gene: TRBD2
CDR3 DNA: TGTGCCAGCAGCGATCCTCTGGGGAGCGGGAGCCGTGGCGAGCAGTACTTC
CDR3 protein: CASSDPLGSGSRGEQYF

clone size: .
J gene: TRBJ1-4
V gene: TRBV9
D gene: .
CDR3 DNA: TGTGCCAGCAGCGAAGGGGAGGGGTCCACTAATGAAAAACTGTTTTTT
CDR3 protein: CASSEGEGSTNEKLFF

clone size: .
J gene: TRBJ2-2
V gene: TRBV7-8
D gene: .
CDR3 DNA: TGTGCCAGCAGCATAAGGCAGGACACCGGGGAGCTGTTTTTT
CDR3 protein: CASSIRQDTGELFF

clone size: .
J gene: TRBJ1-2
V gene: TRBV4-3
D gene: TRBD1
CDR3 DNA: TGCGCCAGCAGCCAAGGAAGGACAGGGGCTCTGGGACACTTC
CDR3 protein: CASSQGRTGALGHF

clone size: few
J gene: TRBJ2-1
V gene: TRBV7-8
D gene: .
CDR3 DNA: TGTGCCAGCAGCTTAGGAGCGGCCCTGGGTCATGAGCAGTTCTTC
CDR3 protein: CASSLGAALGHEQFF

clone size: .
J gene: TRBJ1-1
V gene: TRBV11-2
D gene: TRBD1
CDR3 DNA: TGTGCCAGCAGCTTAACTATCGGCAGGGGGGATGAGTCTGAAGCTTTCTTT
CDR3 protein: CASSLTIGRGDESEAFF

clone size: .
J gene: TRBJ2-3
V gene: TRBV7-9
D gene: .
CDR3 DNA: TGTGCCAGCAGCACTCTCGGTGCAGATACGCAGTATTTT
CDR3 protein: CASSTLGADTQYF

clone size: few
J gene: TRBJ1-1
V gene: TRBV9
D gene: .
CDR3 DNA: TGTGCCAGCAGCGTAGCAGGGCCGAGGAACACTGAAGCTTTCTTT
CDR3 protein: CASSVAGPRNTEAFF

clone size: .
J gene: TRBJ2-1
V gene: TRBV7-9
D gene: .
CDR3 DNA: TGTGCCAGCAGCTTAGGAAGAGACTACAATGAGCAGTTCTTC
CDR3 protein: CASSLGRDYNEQFF

clone size: .
J gene: TRBJ2-3
V gene: TRBV5-1
D gene: .
CDR3 DNA: TGCGCCAGCAGCTTAGGACAGAAGAGGGATACGCAGTATTTT
CDR3 protein: CASSLGQKRDTQYF

clone size: .
J gene: TRBJ1-3
V gene: TRBV27
D gene: .
CDR3 DNA: TGTGCCAGCAGTTTAGTTGGCAGGGTCGGAAACACCATATATTTT
CDR3 protein: CASSLVGRVGNTIYF

clone size: .
J gene: TRBJ2-7
V gene: TRBV27
D gene: TRBD2
CDR3 DNA: TGTGCCAGCATGGCAGGAAGCGGGAGCAACTCCTACGAGCAGTACTTC
CDR3 protein: CASMAGSGSNSYEQYF

clone size: .
J gene: TRBJ1-4
V gene: TRBV6-5
D gene: .
CDR3 DNA: TGTGCCAGCAGCACCACGGGAGCTAATGAAAAACTGTTTTTT
CDR3 protein: CASSTTGANEKLFF

clone size: .
J gene: TRBJ1-1
V gene: TRBV29-1
D gene: .
CDR3 DNA: TGCAGCGTTGAATCTCTACAGGCCATCAACACCGAAGCTTTCTTT
CDR3 protein: CSVESLQAINTEAFF

clone size: few
J gene: TRBJ1-3
V gene: TRBV4-1
D gene: .
CDR3 DNA: TGCGCCAGCAGCCAAATCTTCCGGGGAAACACCATATATTTT
CDR3 protein: CASSQIFRGNTIYF

clone size: .
J gene: TRBJ2-7
V gene: TRBV2
D gene: TRBD1
CDR3 DNA: TGTGCCAGCAGTGAGGGGGGACAGGGTCTCCACGAGCAGTACTTC
CDR3 protein: CASSEGGQGLHEQYF

clone size: .
J gene: TRBJ1-2
V gene: TRBV4-3
D gene: .
CDR3 DNA: TGCGCCAGCAGCCAAGATCAGGGGTATGGCTACACCTTC
CDR3 protein: CASSQDQGYGYTF

clone size: .
J gene: TRBJ2-1
V gene: TRBV6-1
D gene: .
CDR3 DNA: TGTGCCAGCAGTGAATCAGACACTCAGACCTACAATGAGCAGTTCTTC
CDR3 protein: CASSESDTQTYNEQFF